This T cell receptor (beta chain) emerged from a study of regulatory T cells in long-lasting Graves disease. Building the TCR beta libraries relied on iRepertoire HTBI primers, and CDR3 regions underwent Arm-PCR. Methods used by the authors: The identification of approximately 62 TRBV and 11 to 15 TRBJ segments was made across samples. TCRdb reprocessed the multiplex PCR reads with MiXCR, giving one entry per CDR3 protein. The authors' filters were not applied to this entry. The sample includes over 450,000 distinct CDR3 sequences, about 12% of them seen just once. Trimming removed 6 bases from V and 6 bases from J, with 21 bases in between. The CDR3 consists of 16 residues. CDR1 and CDR2 (germline): SGHTA, FQGNSA. Time point defined: newly diagnosed GD, antithyroid drugs for less than 3 months. Preparation of the TCR library used RNA extracted from PBMCs. This clonotype has a count of ten or more. The same specimen was also included in a second study, on T cells in Graves' hyperthyroidism and ophthalmopathy. That report notes: Clinical symptoms, serum thyroxine, TRAb, thyroid ultrasound and orbital computed tomography established diagnosis.

The clonotype comes from a woman aged 25 to 39 with Graves disease. The sequenced sample was peripheral blood mononuclear cells (PBMCs), obtained at new diagnosis, from a patient treated with antithyroid drugs. The V gene is TRBV7-2, the J gene TRBJ2-1; tentatively, D is TRBD2 (6 bases). DNA of the CDR3: TGTGCCAGCAGAATTAGGAGACTAGAACCCGGCAATGAGCAGTTCTTC. This translates into CASRIRRLEPGNEQFF.